The TCR beta chain under discussion was sequenced for a study of blood T cell repertoires in COVID-19. Study in general: Italy, Spain and the United States were the sources of the convalescent and acute COVID-19 samples. Sample material is recorded as cDNA or gDNA derived from T cells, B-cell-depleted T cells, or PBMCs.

The table lists this clone with a count of one. CDR3 length: 16 residues. Between the trimmed V and J ends, which lost 3 bases and 0 bases, there was a span of 9 bases. CDR1 MDHEN and CDR2 SYDVKM come from the germline V gene. Per the original data handling: Estimates of nucleated cell counts were drawn from the amplification of reference gene primers. The repertoire was sequenced with immunoSEQ multiplex PCR; TCRdb's copy has only in-frame clones and lacks some. V, J and clone size were drawn from that table, and D and trimming were deduced from the DNA. The table records about 180,000 clones, over 75% of them present only once. Those enrolled in Seattle joined during active infection and were followed longitudinally afterward.

Sample: peripheral blood. The sequence was collected from a person between 65 and 79 years old with COVID-19, enrolled during active disease. This chain links TRBV28 with TRBJ1-6; D is perhaps TRBD1 (5 bases). CDR3: CASSLGQGSYNSPLHF. The CDR3 region has the DNA TGTGCCAGCAGTTTGGGGCAGGGCTCCTATAATTCACCCCTCCACTTT.